The text below deals with one T cell receptor beta chain. This sample was included in a study of blood T cell repertoires in COVID-19. Study-wide background: COVID-19 samples from acute and convalescent phases originated in the United States, Italy and Spain. T cells, B-cell-depleted T cells, or PBMCs supplied cDNA or gDNA.

Looked up from germline, CDR1 is SNHLY and CDR2 is FYNNEI. This CDR3 is 16 amino acids long. V was clipped by 3 bases and J by 3 bases, with 15 bases between them. As handled by the study authors: Reference gene primers were amplified, and this amplification served to estimate nucleated cell counts. The repertoire was sequenced with immunoSEQ multiplex PCR; TCRdb's copy has only in-frame clones and lacks some. V, J and clone size are those of that table, while D and trimming were read from the DNA. The repertoire holds more than 200,000 clones, with around four fifths as singletons. The chain joins TRBV2 to TRBJ1-5; D might be TRBD1 (5 bases). The source of this sequence is a man aged 55 to 69 with acute or convalescent COVID-19. The specimen was peripheral blood. The CDR3 loop reads CASSDGGAGFNQPQHF. The CDR3 bases are TGTGCCAGCAGTGACGGGGGAGCGGGTTTCAATCAGCCCCAGCATTTT.